These T cell receptor beta chains were read from a single sample in a study of cytomegalovirus exposure and HLA in healthy donors. Some clones are missing from TCRdb's copy, which holds only in-frame ones; the method was immunoSEQ multiplex PCR. The repertoire holds 100,000 to 150,000 clones, with about 73% as singletons. Source material: PBMCs. These receptor sequences come from a woman in her 40s in good health and CMV-seropositive. CDR3s include the opening cysteine and the closing phenylalanine or tryptophan. Fields, in order: D gene, V gene, clone size, J gene, CDR3 DNA, CDR3 protein. The D gene is left open where the match is weak. Rows give clone size only sometimes, using once, few, many, or a class for an expanded clone.

.	TRBV5-1	few	TRBJ2-6	TGCGCCAGCAGTAACAGGGAGTTCTCTGGGGCCAACGTCCTGACTTTC	CASSNREFSGANVLTF
TRBD1	TRBV11-2	few	TRBJ2-7	TGTGCCAGCAGCCCCACCCCACCTTTCGGACAGGGCCACTACGAGCAGTACTTC	CASSPTPPFGQGHYEQYF
.	TRBV25-1	.	TRBJ1-2	TGTGCCAGCAGTGAATTTGCAGGCTATGGCTACACCTTC	CASSEFAGYGYTF
TRBD2	TRBV5-6	.	TRBJ2-3	TGTGCCAGCAGCTTGGTAGCGGGGGCAGCCACAGATACGCAGTATTTT	CASSLVAGAATDTQYF
TRBD1	TRBV6-1	.	TRBJ1-1	TGTGCCAGCAGTGAGGACAGGGGGACTGAAGCTTTCTTT	CASSEDRGTEAFF
.	TRBV15	few	TRBJ2-1	TGTGCCACCAGCAGTTCGGGGGTCTTTGATGAGCAGTTCTTC	CATSSSGVFDEQFF
.	TRBV19	.	TRBJ1-1	TGTGCCAGTAGTCATGTGAACACTGAAGCTTTCTTT	CASSHVNTEAFF
TRBD1	TRBV7-2	once	TRBJ2-7	TGTGCCAGCAGTTGGTTTACAGGGGAATACTACGAGCAGTACTTC	CASSWFTGEYYEQYF
.	TRBV6-5	.	TRBJ2-5	TGTGCCAGCACCGGGTACCAAGAGACCCAGTACTTC	CASTGYQETQYF
.	TRBV7-2	.	TRBJ2-1	TGTGCCAGCAGCTTAGTGGGCTCCCCCTCGGGAAATGAGCAGTTCTTC	CASSLVGSPSGNEQFF
TRBD2	TRBV11-2	few	TRBJ2-3	TGTGCCAGCAGCTTACGTCGGACTAGCGGGGGTGTTGCAGATACGCAGTATTTT	CASSLRRTSGGVADTQYF
.	TRBV7-9	.	TRBJ1-1	TGTGCCAGCAGCTGGGACAATCTGAACACTGAAGCTTTCTTT	CASSWDNLNTEAFF